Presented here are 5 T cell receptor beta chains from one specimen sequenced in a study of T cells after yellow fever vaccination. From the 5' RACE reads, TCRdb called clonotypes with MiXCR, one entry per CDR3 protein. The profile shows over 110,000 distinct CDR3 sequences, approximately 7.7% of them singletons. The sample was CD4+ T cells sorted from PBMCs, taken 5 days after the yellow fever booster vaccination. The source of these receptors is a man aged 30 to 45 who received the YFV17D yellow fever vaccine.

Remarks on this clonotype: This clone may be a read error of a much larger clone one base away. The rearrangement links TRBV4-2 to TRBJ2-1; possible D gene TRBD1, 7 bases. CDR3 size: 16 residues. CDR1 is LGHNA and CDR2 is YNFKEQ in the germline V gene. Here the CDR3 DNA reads TGTGCCATCAGCCAAGATACAGGGGTACGGGGGAATGAGCAGTTCTTC. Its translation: CAISQDTGVRGNEQFF.

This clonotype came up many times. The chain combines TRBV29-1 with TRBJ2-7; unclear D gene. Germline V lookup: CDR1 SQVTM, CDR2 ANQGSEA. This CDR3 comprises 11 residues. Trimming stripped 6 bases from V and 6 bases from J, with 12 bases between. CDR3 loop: CSVHSWGEQYF. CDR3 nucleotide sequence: TGCAGCGTCCACTCTTGGGGCGAGCAGTACTTC.

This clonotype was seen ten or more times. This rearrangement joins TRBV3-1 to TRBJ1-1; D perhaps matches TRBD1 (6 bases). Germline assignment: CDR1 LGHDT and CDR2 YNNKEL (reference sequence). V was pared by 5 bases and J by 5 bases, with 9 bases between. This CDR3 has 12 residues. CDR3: CASSETGTEAFF. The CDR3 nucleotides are TGTGCCAGCAGCGAAACAGGGACTGAAGCTTTCTTT. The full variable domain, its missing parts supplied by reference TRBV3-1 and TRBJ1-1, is DTAVSQTPKYLVTQMGNDKSIKCEQNLGHDTMYWYKQDSKKFLKIMFSYNNKELIINETVPNRFSPKSPDKAHLNLHINSLELGDSAVYFCASSETGTEAFFGQGTRLTVV.

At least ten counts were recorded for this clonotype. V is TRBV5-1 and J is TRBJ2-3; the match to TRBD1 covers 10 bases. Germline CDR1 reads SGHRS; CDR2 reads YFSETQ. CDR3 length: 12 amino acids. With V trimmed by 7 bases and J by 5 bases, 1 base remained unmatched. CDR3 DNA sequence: TGCGCCAGCCGGGACAGGGGAGATACGCAGTATTTT. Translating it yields CASRDRGDTQYF.

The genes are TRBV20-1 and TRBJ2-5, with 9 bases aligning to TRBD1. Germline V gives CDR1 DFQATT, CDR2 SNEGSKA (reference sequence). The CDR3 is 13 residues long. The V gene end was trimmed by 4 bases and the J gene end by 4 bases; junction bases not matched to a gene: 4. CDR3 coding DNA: TGCAGTGCTACCAGACAGGGGGGAGAGACCCAGTACTTC. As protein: CSATRQGGETQYF.